These 7 T cell receptor beta chains originate from one sample sequenced in a study of blood T cell repertoires in COVID-19. Libraries were prepared by immunoSEQ multiplex PCR; TCRdb keeps only in-frame clonotypes and omits some of them. The data show 300,000 to 400,000 clones, 88% seen once. Sample: peripheral blood. Source of these receptors: an older woman with COVID-19, enrolled during active disease.

This chain connects TRBV5-1 to TRBJ1-5, with D hard to call. Germline CDR1 and CDR2: SGHRS and YFSETQ. The CDR3 consists of 18 residues. V lost 4 bases and J 5 bases, leaving 25 bases between the germline ends. The CDR3: CASSRQEERVRADQPQHF. Written as DNA, the CDR3 is TGCGCCAGCAGCCGGCAAGAGGAGAGGGTTCGAGCAGATCAGCCCCAGCATTTT.

The chain carries TRBV7-2 and TRBJ1-1, with 7 bases identical to TRBD1. The trim removed 2 bases at V and 4 bases at J, leaving 4 bases unmatched. CDR3 size: 14 residues. CDR1 SGHTA and CDR2 FQGNSA come from the germline V gene. CDR3 sequence: CASSLKGGGTEAFF. The CDR3 DNA sequence: TGTGCCAGCAGCTTAAAAGGGGGCGGCACTGAAGCTTTCTTT. Filled out from reference TRBV7-2 and TRBJ1-1, the complete variable domain reads GAGVSQSPSNKVTEKGKDVELRCDPISGHTALYWYRQSLGQGLEFLIYFQGNSAPDKSGLPSDRFSAERTGGSVSTLTIQRTQQEDSAVYLCASSLKGGGTEAFFGQGTRLTVV.

J is TRBJ1-5 and V is TRBV6-5, with D maybe TRBD1 (5 bases). Germline V gene lookup returns CDR1 MNHEY and CDR2 SVGAGI. This CDR3 has 10 residues. The CDR3 sequence: CASGVQPQHF. CDR3 DNA: TGTGCTTCGGGGGTTCAGCCCCAGCATTTT.

This rearrangement joins TRBV19 to TRBJ1-5; the match to TRBD1 covers 7 bases. The CDR3 contains 16 residues. Germline CDR1 reads LNHDA; CDR2 reads SQIVND (reference sequence). V lost 3 bases and J lost 4; bases outside the gene matches: 9. The CDR3 nucleotides are TGTGCCAGTAGTATTTTTGGAAGGGGGCCTAATCAGCCCCAGCATTTT. Residues: CASSIFGRGPNQPQHF.

This clone was counted a few times. The chain links TRBV24-1 to TRBJ1-1; no clear D. The V end was cut by 10 bases, the J end by 0 bases, with 14 bases between. Germline V gene lookup returns CDR1 KGHDR and CDR2 SFDVKD. CDR3 length: 14 amino acids. CDR3 loop: CATRDVGVNTEAFF. CDR3 bases: TGTGCCACTCGCGACGTCGGAGTGAACACTGAAGCTTTCTTT.

This clone was seen just once. The rearrangement links TRBV9 to TRBJ1-4; tentatively, D is TRBD1 (5 bases). V lost 3 bases, J lost 3 bases, and 9 bases lay in between. CDR3 length: 14 residues. Germline V lookup: CDR1 SGDLS, CDR2 YYNGEE. The CDR3 loop is CASSGGDSNEKLFF. The DNA for the CDR3 is TGTGCCAGCAGCGGAGGGGACTCTAATGAAAAACTGTTTTTT.

J is TRBJ1-5 and V is TRBV25-1, with D unresolved. The V and J ends lost 6 bases and 5 bases respectively, with 11 bases between them. CDR1 and CDR2 from the germline V gene are MGHDK and SYGVNS. This CDR3 comprises 13 residues. CDR3 sequence: CASSGREDQPQHF. DNA for the CDR3: TGTGCCAGCAGCGGGAGGGAGGATCAGCCCCAGCATTTT.